These 10 T cell receptor beta chains came from one sample sequenced in a study of identical twins. TCRdb independently ran MiXCR on the 5' RACE reads; one entry per CDR3 protein. The sample shows 300,000 to 400,000 distinct CDR3 sequences, around an eighth of them seen only once. This sample was shared with a second study, whose subject was yellow fever vaccine responses in identical twins.

The material sequenced was CD8+ T cells sorted from blood. Every receptor here comes from a woman aged 18-30 years in good health.

The rearrangement uses TRBV19 and TRBJ1-1; maybe TRBD1 (5 bases). The CDR3 covers 13 residues. Looked up from germline, CDR1 is LNHDA and CDR2 is SQIVND (reference sequence). The V and J ends lost 7 bases and 5 bases respectively, with 14 bases between them. CDR3 in amino acids: CASTTGAKTEAFF. The CDR3 DNA reads TGTGCCAGTACAACCGGGGCAAAGACTGAAGCTTTCTTT.

The chain is built from TRBV13 and TRBJ2-7, with 8 positions matching TRBD1. CDR1 and CDR2 from the germline V gene are PRHDT and FYEKMQ (reference sequence). The length of the CDR3 is 13 residues. The V and J ends lost 5 bases and 7 bases, in that order; junction bases with no gene match: 7. CDR3 protein: CASSHGQGSEQYV. The CDR3 DNA reads TGTGCCAGCAGCCACGGACAGGGTTCGGAGCAGTACGTC.

The J gene is TRBJ2-7, the V gene TRBV28, with TRBD1 matching 7 bases. CDR3 size: 13 residues. Trimming took 6 bases from V and 6 from J; bases not matched to a gene: 8. Germline-derived CDR1 and CDR2 are MDHEN and SYDVKM. The CDR3 reads CASRSRTGSEQYF. The CDR3 region has the DNA TGTGCCAGCAGGTCCCGGACAGGCTCCGAGCAGTACTTC. The entire variable domain, with the rest obtained from reference TRBV28 and TRBJ2-7, is as follows: DVKVTQSSRYLVKRTGEKVFLECVQDMDHENMFWYRQDPGLGLRLIYFSYDVKMKEKGDIPEGYSVSREKKERFSLILESASTNQTSMYLCASRSRTGSEQYFGPGTRLTVT.

This clonotype was found a few times. The chain recombines TRBV15 with TRBJ2-7, with 10 bases fitting TRBD2. This CDR3 comprises 14 residues. Germline values: CDR1 LNHNV, CDR2 YYDKDF (reference sequence). The trim removed 1 base at V and 6 bases at J, leaving 3 bases unmatched. The CDR3 is CATSRVSGRGEQYF. The CDR3, as DNA: TGTGCCACCAGCAGAGTAAGCGGGAGGGGCGAGCAGTACTTC.

In its sample, this clonotype was seen a few times. The chain uses TRBV20-1 and TRBJ2-1; D remains unclear. The CDR3 extends over 11 amino acids. Germline lookup yields CDR1 DFQATT and CDR2 SNEGSKA (reference sequence). Deletions cut 3 bases from V and 6 bases from J, with 6 bases between. For the CDR3, the DNA is TGCAGTGCTAGCTTTTCCAATGAGCAGTTCTTC. This sequence encodes CSASFSNEQFF.

This clonotype came up many times. This chain connects TRBV12-3 or TRBV12-4 to TRBJ1-6, with TRBD1 identical over 7 bases. Losses at the gene ends were 2 bases for V and 13 bases for J; bases not matched to a gene: 14. The CDR3 extends over 16 amino acids. The DNA for the CDR3 is TGTGCCAGCAGTTTAAGAGGGGGCCACCTAGAAGGCCCCCTCCACTTT. It specifies CASSLRGGHLEGPLHF.

The chain's CDR3 is CASKFPQTRSYEQYF. CDR3 nucleotides: TGTGCCAGCAAATTCCCACAGACTAGATCCTACGAGCAGTACTTC. This chain uses TRBV2 with TRBJ2-7; tentative D call: TRBD2 (6 bases). The germline gives CDR1 SNHLY, CDR2 FYNNEI. V lost 7 bases, J lost 1 base, and 17 bases lay in between. This CDR3 region has 15 residues.

The chain has TRBV12-5 and TRBJ2-5; D is uncertain. Germline loops: CDR1 LGHNT, CDR2 FRNRAP. This CDR3 contains 16 residues. V was pared by 3 bases and J by 2 bases, with 16 bases between. The chain's CDR3 is CASGFRRSSTQETQYF. For the CDR3, the DNA is TGTGCTAGTGGTTTTCGAAGGTCAAGCACACAAGAGACCCAGTACTTC. Based on the CDR3 plus reference TRBV12-5 and TRBJ2-5, the full variable domain is DARVTQTPRHKVTEMGQEVTMRCQPILGHNTVFWYRQTMMQGLELLAYFRNRAPLDDSGMPKDRFSAEMPDATLATLKIQPSEPRDSAVYFCASGFRRSSTQETQYFGPGTRLLVL.

The chain couples TRBV7-9 to TRBJ2-1; the D gene is possibly TRBD1 (5 bases). The V and J ends lost 3 bases and 3 bases respectively, with 12 bases between them. CDR1 and CDR2 from the germline V gene are SEHNR and FQNEAQ (reference sequence). The CDR3 sequence is 15 residues long. In nucleotides, the CDR3 is TGTGCCAGCAGCTTCCCAGGGCCGTACTACAATGAGCAGTTCTTC. It yields the protein CASSFPGPYYNEQFF.

This clonotype was counted a few times. The chain links TRBV20-1 to TRBJ2-7, with TRBD2 matching over 10 bases. CDR1 DFQATT and CDR2 SNEGSKA come from the germline V gene (reference sequence). V dropped 0 bases and J dropped 2; count of bases not matched to a gene: 4. There are 15 residues in the CDR3. CDR3 nucleotides: TGCAGTGCTAGAGATTTGGGACTAGCGACCTACGAGCAGTACTTC. This gives the protein CSARDLGLATYEQYF.